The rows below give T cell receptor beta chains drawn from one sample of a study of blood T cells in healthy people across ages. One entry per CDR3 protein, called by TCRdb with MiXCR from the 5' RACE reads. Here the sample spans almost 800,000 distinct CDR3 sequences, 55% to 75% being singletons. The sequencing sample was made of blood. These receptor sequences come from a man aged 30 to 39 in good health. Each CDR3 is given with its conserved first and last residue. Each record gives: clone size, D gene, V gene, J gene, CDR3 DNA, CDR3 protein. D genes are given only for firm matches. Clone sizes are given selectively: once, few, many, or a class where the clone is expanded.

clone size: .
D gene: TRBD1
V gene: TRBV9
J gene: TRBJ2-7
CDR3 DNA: TGTGCCAGCAGCGTAGGGGGACAGTCATACGAGCAGTACTTC
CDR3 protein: CASSVGGQSYEQYF

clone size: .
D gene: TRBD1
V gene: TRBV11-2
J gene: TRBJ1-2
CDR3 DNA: TGTGCCAGCAGCTTAGTACGGACAGGCAACTATGGCTACACCTTC
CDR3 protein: CASSLVRTGNYGYTF

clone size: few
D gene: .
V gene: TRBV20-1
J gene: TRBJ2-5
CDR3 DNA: TGCAGTGCGACAACCGGGGACTCGGCGGAGACCCAGTACTTC
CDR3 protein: CSATTGDSAETQYF

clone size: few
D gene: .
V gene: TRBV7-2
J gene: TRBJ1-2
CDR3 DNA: TGTGCCAGCAGCTTCGAGGGGCGGGGCCAGGGTTATGGCTACACCTTC
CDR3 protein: CASSFEGRGQGYGYTF

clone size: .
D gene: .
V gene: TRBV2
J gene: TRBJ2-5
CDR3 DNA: TGTGCCAGCAGTTTGGACAGTCAGACCCAGTACTTC
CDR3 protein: CASSLDSQTQYF

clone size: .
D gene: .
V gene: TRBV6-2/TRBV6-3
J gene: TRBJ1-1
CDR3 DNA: TGTGCCAGCAGTTACTCGAGTACAGTTTCTATAGAAGCTTTCTTT
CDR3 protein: CASSYSSTVSIEAFF

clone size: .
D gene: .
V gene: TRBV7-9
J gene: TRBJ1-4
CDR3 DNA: TGTGCCAGCAGCTTATCTAGAGGGGAAAAACTGTTTTTT
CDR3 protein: CASSLSRGEKLFF

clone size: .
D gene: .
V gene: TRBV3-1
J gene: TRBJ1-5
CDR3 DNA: TGTGCCAGCAGCCACACAATGGGGCCCCAGCATTTT
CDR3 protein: CASSHTMGPQHF

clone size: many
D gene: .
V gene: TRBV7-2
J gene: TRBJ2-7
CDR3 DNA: TGTGCCAGCAGCTCGAACCCCCTCGGGCTAGAAGAGCAGTACTTC
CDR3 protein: CASSSNPLGLEEQYF

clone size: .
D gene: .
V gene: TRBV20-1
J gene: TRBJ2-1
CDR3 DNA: TGCAGTGCTAGGGGTTACAATGGGCAGTTCTTC
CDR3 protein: CSARGYNGQFF

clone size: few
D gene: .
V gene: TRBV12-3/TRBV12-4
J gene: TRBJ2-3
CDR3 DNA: TGTGCCAGCAGTTCGACGGACACAGATACGCAGTATTTT
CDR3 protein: CASSSTDTDTQYF

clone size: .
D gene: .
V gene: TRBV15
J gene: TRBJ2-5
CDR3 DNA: TGTGCCACCAGCAGAGATAATGGGGGGACGGAGACCCAGTACTTC
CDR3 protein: CATSRDNGGTETQYF

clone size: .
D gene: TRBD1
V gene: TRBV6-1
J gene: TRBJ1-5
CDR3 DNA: TGTGCCAGCAGTGCAGACAGGGGTTTTCAGCCCCAGCATTTT
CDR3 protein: CASSADRGFQPQHF

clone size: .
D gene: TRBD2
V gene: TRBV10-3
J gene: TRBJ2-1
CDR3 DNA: TGTGCCATCAGTGAGAACGGGAGGGCCGGGGATGAGCAGTTCTTC
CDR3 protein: CAISENGRAGDEQFF

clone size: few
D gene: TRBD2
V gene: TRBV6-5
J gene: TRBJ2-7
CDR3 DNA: TGTGCCAGCAGTTACTCGATTGGCACTAGCGGGTCCAGCTCCTACGAGCAGTACTTC
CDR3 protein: CASSYSIGTSGSSSYEQYF

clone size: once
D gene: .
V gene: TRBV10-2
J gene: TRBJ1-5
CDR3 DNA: TGCGCCAGCAGTGTAGCCAGCCATCAGCCCCAGCATTTT
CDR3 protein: CASSVASHQPQHF

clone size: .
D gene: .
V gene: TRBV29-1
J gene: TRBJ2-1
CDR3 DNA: TGCAGCGCTGCCTTGAACAAAGAGACCCGGTTCTTC
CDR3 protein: CSAALNKETRFF

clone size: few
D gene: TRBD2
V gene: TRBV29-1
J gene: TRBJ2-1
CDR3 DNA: TGCAGCTCTCTGGAGGCAGCGGGAGAAACAAGAGGCTACAATGAGCAGTTCTTC
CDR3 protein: CSSLEAAGETRGYNEQFF

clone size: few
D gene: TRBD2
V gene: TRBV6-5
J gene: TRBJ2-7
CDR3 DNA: TGTGCCAGCAGTCTGACGGGACTACCCTACGAGCAGTACTTC
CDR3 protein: CASSLTGLPYEQYF

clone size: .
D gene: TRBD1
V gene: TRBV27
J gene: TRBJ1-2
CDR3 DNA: TGTGCCAGCAGTTTCTCACCGCAGGGGGTCGGTGGCTACACCTTC
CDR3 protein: CASSFSPQGVGGYTF

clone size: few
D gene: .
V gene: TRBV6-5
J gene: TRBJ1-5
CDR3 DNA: TGTGCCAGCAGTTACTCAGGTACGGGGACTCAGCCCCAGCATTTT
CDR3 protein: CASSYSGTGTQPQHF

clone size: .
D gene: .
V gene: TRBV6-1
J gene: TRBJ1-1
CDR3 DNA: TGTGCCAGCAGTGAACACCCGGGGAATGGGGGTCCCACTGAAGCTTTCTTT
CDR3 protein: CASSEHPGNGGPTEAFF

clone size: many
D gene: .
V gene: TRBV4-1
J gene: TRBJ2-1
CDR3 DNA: TGCGCCAGCAGCCAAGAACGTGGCAATGAGCAGTTCTTC
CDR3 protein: CASSQERGNEQFF

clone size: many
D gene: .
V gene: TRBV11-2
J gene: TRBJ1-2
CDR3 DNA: TGTGCCAGCAGTTCAAACATGCCCCGGTTAGATGGCTACACCTTC
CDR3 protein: CASSSNMPRLDGYTF

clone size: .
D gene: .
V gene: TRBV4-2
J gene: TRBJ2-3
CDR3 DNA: TGTGCCAGCAGCCAAGATCCCGGTAGACTTTACACAGATACGCAGTATTTT
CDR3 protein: CASSQDPGRLYTDTQYF